The rows below give T cell receptor beta chains drawn from one sample of a study of blood T cell repertoires in COVID-19. Measured with immunoSEQ multiplex PCR; TCRdb has only the in-frame clones, and not every one. This sample has roughly 50,000 clones; about four fifths occur once, and the top ten carry less than 2%. Sequencing was carried out using peripheral blood. These receptors were collected from a woman in her sixties or seventies with acute or convalescent COVID-19. CDR3s include the opening cysteine and the closing phenylalanine or tryptophan. A D gene is named only where the DNA matches it firmly. Part of the rows lack a size; the others show once, few, many or a class for expanded clones.

NA	TRBV9	NA	TRBJ2-6	TGTGCCAGCAGCCTACGGACAGCAACTGGGGCCAACGTCCTGACTTTC	CASSLRTATGANVLTF
TRBD1	TRBV6-5	NA	TRBJ1-1	TGTGCCAGCAGAGAGGGTGACAGGGCAGCTTTCTTT	CASREGDRAAFF
TRBD1	TRBV29-1	NA	TRBJ1-2	TGCAGCGTTGAGCACTGGACGGGACAGGGGAAAGATGGCTACACCTTC	CSVEHWTGQGKDGYTF
NA	TRBV5-4	NA	TRBJ1-5	TGTGCCAGCAGCTACCGATCTTCAGGACGGGGAACGGATAGCAATCAGCCCCAGCATTTT	CASSYRSSGRGTDSNQPQHF
NA	TRBV25-1	NA	TRBJ2-4	TGTGCCAGCGGGGGGAAGGCCGAGGGCAAAAACATTCAGTACTTC	CASGGKAEGKNIQYF
NA	TRBV28	NA	TRBJ1-1	TGTGCCAGCAATGGCCGAAACACTGAAGCTTTCTTT	CASNGRNTEAFF
TRBD2	TRBV3-1/TRBV3-2	NA	TRBJ2-2	TGTGCCAGCAGCCAAGATCTTCGACGGAATCTCGGGTTAGCGGGATCGAACACCGGGGAGCTGTTTTTT	CASSQDLRRNLGLAGSNTGELFF
TRBD1	TRBV5-8	NA	TRBJ1-2	TGTGCCAGCAGCGGCCGAGGGGACAGGGCACTTTATGGCTACACCTTC	CASSGRGDRALYGYTF
TRBD2	TRBV7-8	NA	TRBJ2-7	TGTGCCAGCAGCCAGGGGGGGACTAGCGGCTCCTACGAGCAGTACTTC	CASSQGGTSGSYEQYF
NA	TRBV14	NA	TRBJ2-5	TGTGCCAGCAGCCAAGAAGCCGGCGGGGTGGTCCGGGAGACCCAGTACTTC	CASSQEAGGVVRETQYF
NA	TRBV24-1	NA	TRBJ1-5	TGTGCCACCAGTGATTGGCAGGCTAGCAATCAGCCCCAGCATTTT	CATSDWQASNQPQHF
NA	TRBV6-5	NA	TRBJ1-1	TGTGCCAGCAGCCAGGGACAGAACACTGAAGCTTTCTTT	CASSQGQNTEAFF
NA	TRBV6-6	NA	TRBJ1-1	TGTGCCAGCAGTTATTCCGGCTCAGGGAACACTGAAGCTTTCTTT	CASSYSGSGNTEAFF
TRBD2	TRBV6-1	NA	TRBJ2-1	TGTGCCAGCAGTGAACGGATGGGGAGGGGACTCTACAATGAGCAGTTCTTC	CASSERMGRGLYNEQFF
NA	TRBV24-1	NA	TRBJ1-2	TGTGCCACCAGTGATTTCGGGGAAAACTATGGCTACACCTTC	CATSDFGENYGYTF
NA	TRBV11-2	NA	TRBJ2-1	TGTGCCAGCAGCTTAGTTCACAGCTCCTACAATGAGCAGTTCTTC	CASSLVHSSYNEQFF
TRBD1	TRBV2	NA	TRBJ2-7	TGTGCCAGCAGTGAATCAGGGGGCGCGGAGGACTACGAGCAGTACTTC	CASSESGGAEDYEQYF
TRBD1	TRBV2	once	TRBJ1-1	TGTGCCAGCAGACAGCGACAGGGGGCGCCTACTGAAGCTTTCTTT	CASRQRQGAPTEAFF
TRBD2	TRBV4-2	once	TRBJ2-3	TGTGCCAGCAGCCAAGCTCCTAGCGGGGGGGCCGGTACAGATACGCAGTATTTT	CASSQAPSGGAGTDTQYF
TRBD2	TRBV4-2	NA	TRBJ2-3	TGTGCCAGCAGCCGGACGTTGACTAGCGGGGGGCAGGATACGCAGTATTTT	CASSRTLTSGGQDTQYF
TRBD1	TRBV10-2	once	TRBJ1-4	TGCGCCAGTAAGGACAGGGCAACTAATGAAAAACTGTTTTTT	CASKDRATNEKLFF
TRBD1	TRBV18	NA	TRBJ1-2	TGTGCCAGCTCACCCACGGGGTCGGACAGGGGCTATGGCTACACCTTC	CASSPTGSDRGYGYTF
TRBD1	TRBV6-1	NA	TRBJ2-5	TGTGCCAGCAGTGAAGATTTACGGCTTCTCACGGACAGGGTCAAAGAGACCCAGTACTTC	CASSEDLRLLTDRVKETQYF
TRBD1	TRBV15	NA	TRBJ1-1	TGTGCCACCAGCAGAGGGGGACAGGTGTCAAATGTAGCTTTCTTT	CATSRGGQVSNVAFF
TRBD2	TRBV7-2	few	TRBJ2-3	TGTGCCAGCAGCTTACAGACTAGCGTGAACACAGATACGCAGTATTTT	CASSLQTSVNTDTQYF
NA	TRBV6-6	NA	TRBJ1-3	TGTGCCAGCAGTCGAGGGGGGGGAGACTCTGGAAACACCATATATTTT	CASSRGGGDSGNTIYF
TRBD2	TRBV30	NA	TRBJ2-1	TGTGCCTGGAGGGGGACTAGCCGAGCTGAGCAGTTCTTC	CAWRGTSRAEQFF
TRBD2	TRBV28	NA	TRBJ2-7	TGTGCCAGCAGTTTAGGGAGGGACTACGAGCAGTACTTC	CASSLGRDYEQYF
NA	TRBV10-3	NA	TRBJ1-4	TGTGCCATCAGTGCTGCACAGGGTGACGAAAAACTGTTTTTT	CAISAAQGDEKLFF
TRBD2	TRBV9	NA	TRBJ2-7	TGTGCCAGCAGCCCGCGACTAGCTAGCTACGAGCAGTACTTC	CASSPRLASYEQYF
TRBD1	TRBV7-9	few	TRBJ1-4	TGTGCCAGCAGCTTATTCGGACAGGTTAATGAAAAACTGTTTTTT	CASSLFGQVNEKLFF
TRBD1	TRBV19	NA	TRBJ1-2	TGTGCCATCTCCAGGGGGCTCGACTATGGCTACACCTTC	CAISRGLDYGYTF
NA	TRBV28	NA	TRBJ1-1	TGTGCCAGCAGTTCCCCATGGGAGGCCACTGAAGCTTTCTTT	CASSSPWEATEAFF
TRBD1	TRBV6-2/TRBV6-3	NA	TRBJ1-5	TGTGCCAGCAGTTACTGGGACAGATATAGCAATCAGCCCCAGCATTTT	CASSYWDRYSNQPQHF
NA	TRBV6-5	NA	TRBJ2-6	TGTGCCAGCAACCCGTGGCTCTCTGGGGCCAACGTCCTGACTTTC	CASNPWLSGANVLTF
NA	TRBV7-9	few	TRBJ2-5	TGTGCCAGCAGCTACTCAAGTGGGACCCAGTACTTC	CASSYSSGTQYF
TRBD2	TRBV6-1	NA	TRBJ2-7	TGTGCCAGCAGTGAAAATACGGGACTAGCGGTATACGAGCAGTACTTC	CASSENTGLAVYEQYF
NA	TRBV28	NA	TRBJ1-2	TGTGCCAGCAGTTTTGGAGGTTACGGGGGCTACACCTTC	CASSFGGYGGYTF
NA	TRBV10-3	NA	TRBJ2-5	TGTGCCATCAGGTCCGGGCCAGGGCCCCAAGAGACCCAGTACTTC	CAIRSGPGPQETQYF
TRBD1	TRBV4-1	NA	TRBJ2-7	TGCGCCAGCAGCCAAGACCGGACAGGGCCCGAGCAGTACTTC	CASSQDRTGPEQYF
NA	TRBV7-5	few	TRBJ2-1	TGTGCCAGAAGCTTTGGACTAGCGGGGGGTCCCTACAATGAGCAGTTCTTC	CARSFGLAGGPYNEQFF
TRBD2	TRBV10-3	NA	TRBJ2-1	TGTGCCATCAGTGAGACTAGCGGGAGATCTTCCTACAATGAGCAGTTCTTC	CAISETSGRSSYNEQFF
NA	TRBV6-6	NA	TRBJ1-4	TGTGCCAGCAGTTCGAGGACAACTAATGAAAAACTGTTTTTT	CASSSRTTNEKLFF